This entry is about one TCR beta chain. In the original analysis: Reference gene primers were amplified, and this amplification served to estimate nucleated cell counts. Here immunoSEQ multiplex PCR was the method, and the copy in TCRdb shows in-frame clones only, minus some. V and J calls and clone size come straight from that table; D and trimming were deduced from the DNA. The sample has roughly 250,000 clones; roughly 87% are singletons. This specimen comes from a study of blood T cell repertoires in COVID-19. Study context: Acute-phase and convalescent COVID-19 samples originated in the United States, Italy and Spain. The cDNA or gDNA used as material had been derived from T cells, B-cell-depleted T cells, or PBMCs.

CDR3 length: 18 residues. V lost 7 bases to trimming and J lost 0 bases; unmatched junction nucleotides: 8. CDR1 is MDHEN, CDR2 SYDVKM, per germline. Input material: peripheral blood. V gene TRBV28 combines with J gene TRBJ2-1; 14 bases are a match to TRBD2. The receptor was derived from a man in his 60s who had recovered from COVID-19. The CDR3 here is CASKQGTSGGASYNEQFF. Here the CDR3 DNA reads TGTGCCAGCAAACAGGGGACTAGCGGGGGCGCCTCCTACAATGAGCAGTTCTTC. Full variable domain (outside the CDR3, taken from reference TRBV28 and TRBJ2-1): DVKVTQSSRYLVKRTGEKVFLECVQDMDHENMFWYRQDPGLGLRLIYFSYDVKMKEKGDIPEGYSVSREKKERFSLILESASTNQTSMYLCASKQGTSGGASYNEQFFGPGTRLTVL.